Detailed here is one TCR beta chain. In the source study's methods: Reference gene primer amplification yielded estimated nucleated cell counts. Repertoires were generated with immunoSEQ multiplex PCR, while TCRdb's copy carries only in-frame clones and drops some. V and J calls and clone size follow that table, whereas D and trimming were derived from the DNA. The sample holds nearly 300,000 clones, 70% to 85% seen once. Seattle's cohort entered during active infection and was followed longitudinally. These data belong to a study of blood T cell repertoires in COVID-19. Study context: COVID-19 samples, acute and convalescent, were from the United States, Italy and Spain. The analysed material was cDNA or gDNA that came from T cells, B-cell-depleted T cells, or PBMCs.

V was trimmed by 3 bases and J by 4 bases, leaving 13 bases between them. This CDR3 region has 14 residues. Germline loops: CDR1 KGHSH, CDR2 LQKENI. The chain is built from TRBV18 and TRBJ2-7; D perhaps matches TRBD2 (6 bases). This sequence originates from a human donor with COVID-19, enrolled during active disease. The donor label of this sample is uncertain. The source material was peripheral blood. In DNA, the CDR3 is TGTGCCAGCTCACCGGGTCCGGGAGAGTACGAGCAGTACTTC. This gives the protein CASSPGPGEYEQYF.